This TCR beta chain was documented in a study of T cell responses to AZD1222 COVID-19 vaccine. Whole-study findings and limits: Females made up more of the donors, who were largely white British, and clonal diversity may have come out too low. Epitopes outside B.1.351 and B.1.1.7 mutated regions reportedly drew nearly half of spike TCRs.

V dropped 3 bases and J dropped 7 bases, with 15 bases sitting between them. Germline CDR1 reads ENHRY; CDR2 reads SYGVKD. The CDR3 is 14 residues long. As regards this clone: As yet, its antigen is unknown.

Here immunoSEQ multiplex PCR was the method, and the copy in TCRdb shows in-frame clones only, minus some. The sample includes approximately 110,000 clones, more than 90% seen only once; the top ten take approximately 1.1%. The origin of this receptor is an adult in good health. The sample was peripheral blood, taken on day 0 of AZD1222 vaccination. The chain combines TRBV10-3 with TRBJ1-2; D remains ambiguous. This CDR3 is CAISDFRTGPGYTF. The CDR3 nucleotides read TGTGCCATCAGTGATTTCAGGACGGGCCCTGGCTACACCTTC.